Following are 14 T cell receptor beta chains from one sample sequenced in a study of Ad26.COV2.S vaccination and SARS-CoV-2 variants. Indicated treatment: roughly 18 received Ad26.COV2.S at low or high dose, single or two shots; roughly 5 received placebo; per-sample allocation not given. Samples analyzed were those drawn on day 63 after the first vaccine or placebo injection. Sequenced by immunoSEQ multiplex PCR; TCRdb stores in-frame clones only, minus some. Of 400,000 to 450,000 clones listed, 92% are singletons. Material: peripheral blood, obtained in a trial of Ad26.COV2.S vaccine versus placebo. Receptor source: a person aged 18-60 years who received the Ad26.COV2.S COVID-19 vaccine or a placebo.

V and J are TRBV7-9 and TRBJ2-2; D possibly corresponds to TRBD1 (5 bases). CDR1 and CDR2 (germline): SEHNR, FQNEAQ (reference sequence). This CDR3 has 14 residues. V lost 4 bases, J lost 6 bases, and 12 bases lay in between. CDR3 bases: TGTGCCAGCAGCTCTACAGGATCTCCCGGGGAGCTGTTTTTT. Protein sequence: CASSSTGSPGELFF.

The chain has TRBV19 and TRBJ1-1; TRBD1 is a possible D gene (5 bases). This CDR3 has 13 amino acids. Per the germline V gene, CDR1 is LNHDA and CDR2 is SQIVND (reference sequence). V lost 0 bases and J 5 bases, leaving 7 bases between the germline ends. The CDR3 bases are TGTGCCAGTAGTATAGATCGGGGGACTGAAGCTTTCTTT. Translated, it gives CASSIDRGTEAFF.

The chain combines TRBV5-5 with TRBJ2-3; 8 bases line up with TRBD1. CDR3 length: 14 residues. V lost 4 bases and J lost 4; bases outside the gene matches: 5. Germline V CDR1 and CDR2: SGHKS, YYEKEE (reference sequence). The CDR3, as DNA: TGTGCCAGCAGCCGGACAGGGTCCGCAGATACGCAGTATTTT. It codes for CASSRTGSADTQYF. The whole variable domain, filled in from reference TRBV5-5 and TRBJ2-3, reads DAGVTQSPTHLIKTRGQQVTLRCSPISGHKSVSWYQQVLGQGPQFIFQYYEKEERGRGNFPDRFSARQFPNYSSELNVNALLLGDSALYLCASSRTGSADTQYFGPGTRLTVL.

This chain links TRBV28 with TRBJ2-7, with 9 nucleotides matching TRBD2. CDR3 length equals 15 residues. The germline V gene has CDR1 MDHEN and CDR2 SYDVKM. Trimming at V came to 8 bases and at J to 0 bases, leaving 8 bases not matched to a gene. The CDR3 DNA reads TGTGCCAGCCACGGCGGGGGGGCGAGCTCCTACGAGCAGTACTTC. Translating gives CASHGGGASSYEQYF.

This chain links TRBV7-8 with TRBJ1-2; maybe TRBD1 (5 bases). Trimming stripped 4 bases from V and 4 bases from J, with 13 bases between. The CDR3 consists of 14 residues. Germline loops: CDR1 SGHVS, CDR2 FQNEAQ. CDR3 region: CASSSSGFPYGYTF. CDR3 DNA sequence: TGTGCCAGCAGCTCCTCAGGGTTCCCCTATGGCTACACCTTC.

The J gene is TRBJ2-1, the V gene TRBV29-1; 11 bases map to TRBD1. In germline, CDR1 is SQVTM, CDR2 ANQGSEA. CDR3 length equals 14 residues. V lost 7 bases, J lost 6 bases, and 8 bases stayed unmatched. The CDR3 loop reads CSAHLGTGGNEQFF. The CDR3 DNA reads TGCAGCGCGCACCTTGGGACAGGGGGCAATGAGCAGTTCTTC.

V usage is TRBV19 and J usage is TRBJ1-1; 8 bases line up with TRBD1. CDR1 and CDR2 (germline): LNHDA, SQIVND (reference sequence). The trim removed 8 bases at V and 8 bases at J, leaving 1 base unmatched. This CDR3 is 10 amino acids long. In DNA, the CDR3 is TGTGCCAGTGGACAGGGAGAAGCTTTCTTT. Protein: CASGQGEAFF.

V usage is TRBV6-1 and J usage is TRBJ1-6; a possible D gene is TRBD1 (6 bases). The CDR3 is 14 residues long. Germline V gene sequence: CDR1 MNHNS, CDR2 SASEGT. Between the trimmed V and J ends, which lost 1 base and 7 bases, there was a span of 8 bases. CDR3 nucleotide sequence: TGTGCCAGCAGTGAAGTCGGACAGAATTCACCCCTCCACTTT. It encodes CASSEVGQNSPLHF.

The gene calls are TRBV6-2 or TRBV6-3 and TRBJ2-3; the match to TRBD2 covers 13 bases. The CDR3 runs 16 residues. V gave up 6 bases and J gave up 3 bases; unmatched junction bases: 6. Germline assignment: CDR1 MNHEY and CDR2 SVGEGT. The CDR3 reads CASSRTSGGITDTQYF. In DNA form, the CDR3 reads TGTGCCAGCAGCCGGACTAGCGGGGGTATAACAGATACGCAGTATTTT.

The chain's CDR3 is CARSLFKAKPWSGYTF. DNA of the CDR3: TGTGCCAGAAGCTTGTTCAAGGCCAAGCCCTGGAGTGGCTACACCTTC. The genes are TRBV5-3 and TRBJ1-2; D gene ambiguous. TRBV5-3 has ORF status, its function being uncertain. The CDR3 runs to 16 residues. Trimming pared 1 base from V and 7 bases from J, leaving 20 bases between.

This chain's CDR3 is CASSLARVAGYEQYF. Here the CDR3 DNA reads TGTGCCAGCAGCTTAGCAAGGGTAGCGGGATACGAGCAGTACTTC. This sequence joins TRBV7-2 and TRBJ2-7; 8 nucleotides align to TRBD2. J lost 4 bases, V lost 0 bases, and 5 bases had no gene match. The V gene's germline CDR1 is SGHTA and CDR2 FQGNSA. The CDR3 spans 15 residues.

This clone was counted a few times. V gene TRBV27 combines with J gene TRBJ1-6; TRBD1 might be the D (5 bases). V lost 6 bases and J 7 bases, leaving 16 bases between the germline ends. Germline V gene data show CDR1 as MNHEY and CDR2 as SMNVEV (reference sequence). The CDR3 has 15 amino acids. CDR3 region: CASSPSRAGNSPLHF. The CDR3 DNA reads TGTGCCAGCAGCCCCAGCAGAGCAGGGAATTCACCCCTCCACTTT.

The chain combines TRBV28 with TRBJ1-6; 7 bases map to TRBD1. CDR3 length equals 14 residues. Germline V gene lookup returns CDR1 MDHEN and CDR2 SYDVKM. V shed 3 bases, J shed 9 bases, and the junction held 5 bases outside the gene matches. DNA of the CDR3: TGTGCCAGCAGTTTGGGACAGAAACGTTCACCCCTCCACTTT. This translates into CASSLGQKRSPLHF.

This chain joins TRBV5-1 and TRBJ1-2, with D possibly TRBD1 on 6 matching bases. Germline CDR1 SGHRS, CDR2 YFSETQ. V gave up 4 bases and J gave up 4 bases, with 20 bases separating them. The CDR3 has 16 residues. In DNA form, the CDR3 reads TGCGCCAGCAGCCGCTTCAGGGGATTGGGCTCCTATGGCTACACCTTC. Its translation: CASSRFRGLGSYGYTF.